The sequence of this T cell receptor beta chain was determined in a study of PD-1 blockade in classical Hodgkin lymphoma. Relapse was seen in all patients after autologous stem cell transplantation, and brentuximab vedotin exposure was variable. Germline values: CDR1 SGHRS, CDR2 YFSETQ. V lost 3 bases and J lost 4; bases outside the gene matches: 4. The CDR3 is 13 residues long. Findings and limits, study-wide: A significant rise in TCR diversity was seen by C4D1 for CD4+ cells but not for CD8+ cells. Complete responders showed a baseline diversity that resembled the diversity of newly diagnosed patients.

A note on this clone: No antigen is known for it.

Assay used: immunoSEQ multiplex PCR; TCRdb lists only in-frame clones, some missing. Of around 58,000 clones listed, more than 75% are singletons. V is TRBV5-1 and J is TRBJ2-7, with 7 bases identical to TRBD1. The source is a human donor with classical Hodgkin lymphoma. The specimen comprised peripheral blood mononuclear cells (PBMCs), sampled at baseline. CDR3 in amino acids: CASSYGTVYEQYF. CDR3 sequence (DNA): TGCGCCAGCAGCTACGGGACAGTATACGAGCAGTACTTC.